The sequence of this T cell receptor beta chain was determined in a study of T and B cells in COVID-19 patients. About the research overall: Blood was sampled from COVID-19 patients who were either actively infected or recovered. Of approximately 20 active-infection patients, fewer than 19 carried comorbidities linked to unfavorable COVID-19 outcome.

TRB rearrangements were amplified by multiplex PCR with BIOMED2 TRB-A/B primers. One entry per CDR3 protein, called by TCRdb with MiXCR from the multiplex PCR reads. Here the sample spans around 25,000 distinct CDR3 sequences, 30% to 35% being singletons. The study, taken as a whole, reports: Highly clonal in active COVID-19, TRB repertoires exceeded healthy-donor diversity and richness at recovery.

To note about this clonotype: Its antigen is not known.

Losses at the gene ends were 3 bases for V and 0 bases for J; bases not matched to a gene: 4. The CDR3 runs to 15 residues. CDR1 is SEHNR, CDR2 FQNEAQ, per germline (reference sequence). Blood genomic DNA input for TRB amplification was 250-500 ng. V and J are TRBV7-9 and TRBJ1-1; 7 nucleotides line up with TRBD1. The sequence derives from a human donor who had recovered from COVID-19. The specimen was blood. The CDR3 sequence is CASSFPGQMNTEAFF. DNA of the CDR3: TGTGCCAGCAGCTTTCCGGGACAGATGAACACTGAAGCTTTCTTT.